What follows are 26 T cell receptor beta chains derived from one specimen sequenced in a study of lymphopenia after photon versus proton radiotherapy. Some clones are missing from TCRdb's copy, which holds only in-frame ones; the method was immunoSEQ multiplex PCR. The data show 25,000 to 30,000 clones, with roughly 80% seen just once and roughly 3.8% held by the top ten. Sequences were derived from peripheral blood, sampled from a patient treated with photon-based radiotherapy. These receptors all come from a woman in her forties or fifties with pancreatic cancer.

The chain combines TRBV6-1 with TRBJ2-3, with TRBD1 matching over 8 bases. V was clipped by 5 bases and J by 2 bases; unmatched bases: 6. The CDR3 is made up of 15 amino acids. CDR1 MNHNS and CDR2 SASEGT come from the germline V gene. The CDR3 nucleotides are TGTGCCAGCAGTACGACAGGGGTGGTCACAGATACGCAGTATTTT. This sequence encodes CASSTTGVVTDTQYF.

The CDR3: CSVVQGTTYEQYF. The CDR3 DNA follows: TGCAGCGTTGTACAGGGGACGACCTACGAGCAGTACTTC. The rearrangement joins TRBV29-1 to TRBJ2-7; 7 positions agree with TRBD1. V gave up 4 bases and J gave up 2 bases; unmatched junction bases: 5. This CDR3 comprises 13 residues. Germline V lookup: CDR1 SQVTM, CDR2 ANQGSEA.

The V gene is TRBV29-1, the J gene TRBJ2-1; 8 bases are a match to TRBD1. The ends lost 1 base at V and 15 bases at J; junction bases unmatched: 8. The germline CDR1 and CDR2 sequences are SQVTM and ANQGSEA. This CDR3 region has 12 residues. CDR3 DNA sequence: TGCAGCGTTGAAGGGACAGGGTATTCGTGGTTCTTC. This encodes CSVEGTGYSWFF.

This sequence joins TRBV15 and TRBJ2-7; TRBD2 aligns across 14 bases. The germline V gene encodes CDR1 LNHNV and CDR2 YYDKDF (reference sequence). The CDR3 is 17 residues long. V dropped 0 bases and J dropped 0; count of bases not matched to a gene: 1. The CDR3 loop reads CATSREGTSGSSYEQYF. The CDR3 bases are TGTGCCACCAGCAGAGAGGGGACTAGCGGGAGCTCCTACGAGCAGTACTTC. Based on the CDR3 plus reference TRBV15 and TRBJ2-7, the full variable domain is DAMVIQNPRYQVTQFGKPVTLSCSQTLNHNVMYWYQQKSSQAPKLLFHYYDKDFNNEADTPDNFQSRRPNTSFCFLDIRSPGLGDTAMYLCATSREGTSGSSYEQYFGPGTRLTVT.

This clone was counted a few times. The rearrangement joins TRBV19 to TRBJ2-1, with no clear D. Germline CDR1 LNHDA, CDR2 SQIVND (reference sequence). Trimming left V 3 bases short and J 0 bases short, with 9 bases between. The CDR3 has 15 residues. CDR3 nucleotide sequence: TGTGCCAGTAGTATTTCACACAACTCCTACAATGAGCAGTTCTTC. Amino acid sequence: CASSISHNSYNEQFF.

The V call is TRBV30, the J call TRBJ1-1; D perhaps matches TRBD1 (6 bases). V was pared by 3 bases and J by 1 base, with 12 bases between. Germline loops: CDR1 GTSNPN, CDR2 SVGIG (reference sequence). There are 14 residues in the CDR3. In DNA form, the CDR3 reads TGTGCCTGGAGAGGGGGGGGCCGGAACACTGAAGCTTTCTTT. Translated, it gives CAWRGGGRNTEAFF.

A single count supports this clone. The rearrangement links TRBV18 to TRBJ1-5, with 12 bases aligning to TRBD1. J was trimmed by 7 bases and V by 2 bases; bases with no gene match: 6. Germline V lookup: CDR1 KGHSH, CDR2 LQKENI. The CDR3 runs to 16 residues. The CDR3 spells CASSPAGQGAVQPQHF. CDR3 sequence (DNA): TGTGCCAGCTCACCAGCGGGACAGGGGGCTGTACAGCCCCAGCATTTT.

The rearrangement uses TRBV9 and TRBJ2-3, with 8 bases fitting TRBD2. This CDR3 is built from 15 residues. Trimming took 3 bases from V and 2 from J; bases not matched to a gene: 5. Looked up from germline, CDR1 is SGDLS and CDR2 is YYNGEE. CDR3 in amino acids: CASSASGGSTDTQYF. Written as DNA, the CDR3 is TGTGCCAGCAGCGCATCGGGGGGGTCCACAGATACGCAGTATTTT.

The gene calls are TRBV5-6 and TRBJ2-5; maybe TRBD2 (6 bases). V was pared by 0 bases and J by 1 base, with 10 bases between. The CDR3 totals 15 residues. Per germline, CDR1 SGHDT and CDR2 YYEEEE. The CDR3 region is CASSLVGGRQETQYF. The CDR3 DNA reads as TGTGCCAGCAGCTTGGTGGGAGGACGCCAAGAGACCCAGTACTTC. Variable domain in full (rest from reference TRBV5-6 and TRBJ2-5): DAGVTQSPTHLIKTRGQQVTLRCSPKSGHDTVSWYQQALGQGPQFIFQYYEEEERQRGNFPDRFSGHQFPNYSSELNVNALLLGDSALYLCASSLVGGRQETQYFGPGTRLLVL.

This clone was counted a single time. This chain joins TRBV5-4 and TRBJ2-7; the D gene is possibly TRBD2 (5 bases). CDR1 is SGHNT, CDR2 YYREEE, per germline (reference sequence). The ends were cut back, 5 bases at V and 2 bases at J, with 14 bases in the middle. This CDR3 region has 14 residues. The CDR3 coding sequence is TGTGCCAGCAGTGCGGGCGGAGGTACCTACGAGCAGTACTTC. This gives the protein CASSAGGGTYEQYF.

The chain has TRBV7-8 and TRBJ2-5; the match to TRBD1 covers 9 bases. Germline CDR1 reads SGHVS; CDR2 reads FQNEAQ. The CDR3 is 16 residues long. The V gene end was trimmed by 5 bases and the J gene end by 4 bases; junction bases not matched to a gene: 11. CDR3 protein: CASSPSTGQGTETQYF. For the CDR3, the DNA is TGTGCCAGCAGCCCGTCGACGGGACAGGGAACAGAGACCCAGTACTTC.

This chain uses TRBV11-2 with TRBJ2-7; 7 bases fit TRBD1. The CDR3 loop spans 15 amino acids. Germline V CDR1 and CDR2: SGHAT, FQNNGV. The V segment lost 5 bases and the J segment 6 bases; nucleotides outside the gene matches: 13. CDR3 coding DNA: TGTGCCAGCAGCCAGTACAGACAGGGAATGCGCGAGCAGTACTTC. Protein: CASSQYRQGMREQYF.

The genes are TRBV5-6 and TRBJ1-2; 9 bases line up with TRBD1. V lost 7 bases and J lost 6; bases outside the gene matches: 19. This CDR3 is built from 17 residues. Germline loops: CDR1 SGHDT, CDR2 YYEEEE. CDR3 sequence (DNA): TGTGCCAGCCGAGCCCCGGGACAGGGATTGAATTTTGATGGCTACACCTTC. Encoded protein: CASRAPGQGLNFDGYTF.

The chain couples TRBV27 to TRBJ2-3; the D is unclear. The V end lost 3 bases, the J end lost 0 bases, and 4 bases lay between the germline ends. Germline CDR1 reads MNHEY; CDR2 reads SMNVEV (reference sequence). The CDR3 consists of 13 residues. CDR3 in DNA: TGTGCCAGCAGTTTCTGGAGCACAGATACGCAGTATTTT. It specifies CASSFWSTDTQYF.

The chain combines TRBV19 with TRBJ2-3; 12 positions agree with TRBD2. V lost 8 bases and J lost 6; bases outside the gene matches: 6. Germline-derived CDR1 and CDR2 are LNHDA and SQIVND (reference sequence). The length of the CDR3 is 14 residues. The CDR3 sequence is CASGLAGKGDTQYF. The CDR3 nucleotides are TGTGCCAGTGGACTAGCGGGAAAAGGCGATACGCAGTATTTT. The full variable domain, its missing parts supplied by reference TRBV19 and TRBJ2-3, is DGGITQSPKYLFRKEGQNVTLSCEQNLNHDAMYWYRQDPGQGLRLIYYSQIVNDFQKGDIAEGYSVSREKKESFPLTVTSAQKNPTAFYLCASGLAGKGDTQYFGPGTRLTVL.

Here the CDR3 reads CASSQTAGTGKNEQFF. The DNA of the CDR3 is TGCGCCAGCAGCCAGACAGCCGGGACAGGGAAAAATGAGCAGTTCTTC. The V gene is TRBV4-1, the J gene TRBJ2-1, with 9 bases matching TRBD1. The CDR3 is 16 amino acids. The V segment lost 3 bases and the J segment 7 bases; nucleotides outside the gene matches: 10. Germline CDR1 reads MGHRA; CDR2 reads YSYEKL.

This clone came up a few times. CDR3 nucleotides: TGTGCCACCAGCGGCGGACAGGGGGGCTACAATGAGCAGTTCTTC. Amino acids: CATSGGQGGYNEQFF. The rearrangement uses TRBV15 and TRBJ2-1; 10 bases are a match to TRBD1. V lost 5 bases to trimming and J lost 3 bases; unmatched junction nucleotides: 4. Germline CDR1 LNHNV, CDR2 YYDKDF (reference sequence). This CDR3 comprises 15 residues.

This clone has just one count. As DNA, the CDR3 is TGTGCCAGCAGTCCTACCTCCGGGACTAGCGGGTACAATGAGCAGTTCTTC. As protein: CASSPTSGTSGYNEQFF. The rearrangement links TRBV11-2 to TRBJ2-1; 12 bases match TRBD2. Germline values: CDR1 SGHAT, CDR2 FQNNGV. Losses at the gene ends were 6 bases for V and 4 bases for J; bases not matched to a gene: 10. CDR3 length: 17 amino acids.

The chain combines TRBV28 with TRBJ1-1; D might be TRBD1 (6 bases). The CDR3 length is 12 residues. Germline V gives CDR1 MDHEN, CDR2 SYDVKM. V shed 9 bases and J shed 2 bases, with 10 bases lying between them. The CDR3: CASEGVNTEAFF. In DNA form, the CDR3 reads TGTGCCAGTGAGGGGGTAAACACTGAAGCTTTCTTT.

The chain couples TRBV6-6 to TRBJ1-6, with TRBD1 as a possible D gene (5 bases). This CDR3 spans 15 amino acids. V was trimmed by 2 bases and J by 9 bases, leaving 14 bases between them. Germline V gene sequence: CDR1 MNHNY, CDR2 SVGAGI (reference sequence). Here the CDR3 reads CASSYDSGLPSPLHF. CDR3 bases: TGTGCCAGCAGTTACGATTCAGGGTTACCTTCACCCCTCCACTTT.

V is TRBV28 and J is TRBJ1-1, with 12 bases aligning to TRBD1. Germline V gives CDR1 MDHEN, CDR2 SYDVKM. The CDR3 is made up of 18 amino acids. With V trimmed by 4 bases and J by 3 bases, 12 bases remained unmatched. The CDR3 DNA reads as TGTGCCAGCAGTTCCCGGGACAGGGGGCGGGGGAGGCACACTGAAGCTTTCTTT. It encodes CASSSRDRGRGRHTEAFF.

The chain employs TRBV5-6 and TRBJ1-2; D is possibly TRBD1 (6 bases). The CDR3 sequence is 14 residues long. Germline loops: CDR1 SGHDT, CDR2 YYEEEE. With 4 bases removed from V and 6 bases from J, the gap between germline ends came to 16 bases. CDR3 coding DNA: TGTGCCAGCAGCCTCGGGCAGGGGAAAGATGGCTACACCTTC. This translates into CASSLGQGKDGYTF.

The gene calls are TRBV4-3 and TRBJ2-5; possible D gene TRBD2, 5 bases. This CDR3 has 19 amino acids. V lost 1 base and J 3 bases, leaving 24 bases between the germline ends. Germline CDR1 and CDR2: LGHNA and YSLEER. CDR3 in amino acids: CASSQGIVWRAERKETQYF. DNA of the CDR3: TGCGCCAGCAGCCAAGGAATAGTTTGGCGGGCAGAGAGAAAAGAGACCCAGTACTTC.

The chain carries TRBV9 and TRBJ1-2; possible D gene TRBD1, 5 bases. Germline assignment: CDR1 SGDLS and CDR2 YYNGEE. The V gene lost 4 bases and the J gene lost 3 bases, with 13 bases spanning the gap. The CDR3 is 14 residues long. The CDR3 sequence: CASSLTGGYYGYTF. CDR3 nucleotides: TGTGCCAGCAGCCTAACGGGGGGGTACTATGGCTACACCTTC.

J is TRBJ2-1 and V is TRBV4-3, with D hard to call. Trimming took 1 base from V and 6 from J, leaving 4 bases between them. The CDR3 extends over 12 amino acids. CDR1 is LGHNA and CDR2 is YSLEER in the germline V gene. The DNA for the CDR3 is TGCGCCAGCAGCCAAGGGTCCAATGAGCAGTTCTTC. It yields the protein CASSQGSNEQFF.

The genes are TRBV19 and TRBJ2-7; D may be TRBD1 or TRBD2 (5 bases each). The CDR3 is made up of 13 amino acids. Germline V gives CDR1 LNHDA, CDR2 SQIVND (reference sequence). V lost 9 bases and J 6 bases, leaving 18 bases between the germline ends. CDR3 region: CASTRDPWGEQYF. In nucleotides, the CDR3 is TGTGCCAGCACTCGGGACCCTTGGGGCGAGCAGTACTTC.